This record looks at one TCR beta chain sequence and its context. The same CDR3 also results from other DNA sequences found in this sample. These data are taken from a study of memory CD4+ T cells and cytomegalovirus serostatus. Study background: Healthy Belgian adult donors included nine or ten CMV-positive and some 24 CMV-negative people.

The sort gate was single viable CD3+CD4+CD8-CD45RO+ cells for memory CD4+ T cells. Germline loops: CDR1 MGHRA, CDR2 YSYEKL. Trimming left V 4 bases short and J 8 bases short, with 23 bases between. The length of the CDR3 is 16 residues. Libraries were prepared by immunoSEQ multiplex PCR; TCRdb keeps only in-frame clonotypes and omits some of them. Found here are around 44,000 clones, around 80% of them singletons; the top ten hold under 6.5%. Sequences were obtained from memory CD4+ T cells from blood. The chain joins TRBV4-1 to TRBJ1-2; possible D gene TRBD1, 6 bases. The sequence derives from an adult in good health and CMV-seronegative. The CDR3 bases are TGCGCCAGCAGCCTTTCCCTGGGCCCGACAGGCGCGGGCTACACCTTC. Translation: CASSLSLGPTGAGYTF.